The 3 T cell receptor beta chains below come from one sample, sequenced in a study of long-term antiretroviral therapy in people with HIV. Sequencing relied on immunoSEQ assay v3.0, run at survey level. TCRdb's table, derived via immunoSEQ multiplex PCR, lists solely in-frame clones and lacks some. The sample records roughly 36,000 clones, 83% being singletons. The sequences come from unsorted PBMCs, collected 0.4 years before starting antiretroviral therapy. These receptors were taken from a man younger than 35 with HIV.

The J gene is TRBJ2-7, the V gene TRBV10-2; D possibly corresponds to TRBD1 (6 bases). V was cut by 3 bases and J by 3 bases, with 12 bases left in between. The CDR3 is 14 amino acids. Germline CDR1 is WSHSY and CDR2 is SAAADI. CDR3 residues: CASSEGAGVYEQYF. The CDR3 DNA follows: TGCGCCAGCAGTGAAGGGGCAGGGGTCTACGAGCAGTACTTC.

This clone was seen just once. DNA of the CDR3: TGTGCCAGCAGTCCTGCCCTGGACAAGGAGCAAGAGACCCAGTACTTC. Amino acids: CASSPALDKEQETQYF. The J gene is TRBJ2-5, the V gene TRBV28; D might be TRBD1 (5 bases). Germline assignment: CDR1 MDHEN and CDR2 SYDVKM. V was clipped by 5 bases and J by 2 bases, with 18 bases between them. The CDR3 is 16 amino acids.

The chain is built from TRBV4-2 and TRBJ2-2; tentatively, D is TRBD1 (5 bases). This CDR3 region has 15 residues. V lost 2 bases, J lost 1 base, and 8 bases lay in between. CDR1 LGHNA and CDR2 YNFKEQ come from the germline V gene. This chain's CDR3 is CASSQTGENTGELFF. The CDR3 DNA reads TGTGCCAGCAGCCAAACAGGAGAGAACACCGGGGAGCTGTTTTTT.